The rows below give T cell receptor beta chains drawn from one sample of a study of blood T cell repertoires in COVID-19. Profiling relied on immunoSEQ multiplex PCR, and the TCRdb table lists in-frame clones only, not all of them. The repertoire holds approximately 440,000 clones, with about 90% as singletons. Sequences were obtained from PBMCs or T cells enriched from blood (not recorded which). These receptors originate from a man younger than 30 who had recovered from COVID-19. The CDR3 runs from the conserved cysteine through the conserved F or W. A D gene is named only where the DNA matches it firmly. A clone size is listed for some rows: how often the clone was seen (once, few, many), or a class if it is expanded.

V,size,D,J,DNA,CDR3
TRBV7-2,NA,NA,TRBJ2-1,TGTGCCAGCAGCCCACTTTTCGGGAGTTACAATGAGCAGTTCTTC,CASSPLFGSYNEQFF
TRBV5-1,NA,TRBD1,TRBJ2-2,TGCGCCAGCAGCTTGACAGGGGCGAACACCGGGGAGCTGTTTTTT,CASSLTGANTGELFF
TRBV12-3/TRBV12-4,NA,NA,TRBJ1-2,TGTGCCTGTGCCAGGACACTCTTAGGCTACACCTTC,CACARTLLGYTF
TRBV6-5,NA,NA,TRBJ1-1,TGTGCCAGCACCTCCAGGGACACTGAAGCTTTCTTT,CASTSRDTEAFF
TRBV7-8,NA,TRBD2,TRBJ2-7,TGTGCCAGCAGTCAAGGGCCAGCGGGGACCTACGAGCAGTACTTC,CASSQGPAGTYEQYF
TRBV29-1,NA,NA,TRBJ1-4,TGCAGCGTTGAAGCACAGGGTAATGAAAAACTGTTTTTT,CSVEAQGNEKLFF
TRBV9,NA,TRBD1,TRBJ2-2,TGTGCCAGCAGCGCCAGGGGGAAATCAGGGGAGCTGTTTTTT,CASSARGKSGELFF
TRBV3-1/TRBV3-2,NA,NA,TRBJ1-1,TGTGCCAGCAGCCAAGCCTTTGCGGTAATGAACACTGAAGCTTTCTTT,CASSQAFAVMNTEAFF
TRBV18,NA,TRBD1,TRBJ1-6,TGTGCCAGCTCCTCTAGATCAGGGGGCTCCTATAATTCACCCCTCCACTTT,CASSSRSGGSYNSPLHF
TRBV6-5,once,TRBD1,TRBJ2-7,TGTGCCAGCAGGCCGACAGGGGGCTACGAGCAGTACTTC,CASRPTGGYEQYF
TRBV4-1,NA,NA,TRBJ1-4,TGCGCCAGCAGCCAAGATGGTAGCGATGAAAAACTGTTTTTT,CASSQDGSDEKLFF
TRBV9,NA,NA,TRBJ2-7,TGTGCCAGCAGCCGGGGAGTCCCCGCGGAGTACTTC,CASSRGVPAEYF
TRBV7-6,few,TRBD1,TRBJ2-7,TGTGCCAGCAGCTTAGAGGCCGGGGACAGGGCGGGCGAGCAGTACTTC,CASSLEAGDRAGEQYF
TRBV2,NA,TRBD2,TRBJ2-5,TGTGCCAGCAGTCTGACTAGCTACCAAGAGACCCAGTACTTC,CASSLTSYQETQYF
TRBV13,NA,NA,TRBJ1-2,TGTGCCAGCAGCCATCGGGCGGGATATGGCTACACCTTC,CASSHRAGYGYTF
TRBV4-1,NA,NA,TRBJ1-6,TGCGCCAGCAGCCAAGACAGCCGGGGTACACCCCTCCACTTT,CASSQDSRGTPLHF
TRBV27,NA,NA,TRBJ2-3,TGTGCCAGCAGTTTGAGAAGCGGCGATACGCAGTATTTT,CASSLRSGDTQYF
TRBV7-9,NA,TRBD1,TRBJ1-1,TGTGCCAGCAGCTTACTCCGGACAGGGGGGGCCCAGGACGCTTTCTTT,CASSLLRTGGAQDAFF
TRBV10-3,NA,NA,TRBJ1-6,TGTGCCATCAGAGGGGCTGCCGTTAATTCACCCCTCCACTTT,CAIRGAAVNSPLHF
TRBV5-1,NA,TRBD2,TRBJ2-3,TGCGCCAGCAGCTTGGCCGGGACTAGCGGCACAGATACGCAGTATTTT,CASSLAGTSGTDTQYF
TRBV11-2,once,TRBD1,TRBJ1-1,TGTGCCAGCAGCTTCACACACATGGCAGGGGGCCAGCAAGCTTTCTTT,CASSFTHMAGGQQAFF
TRBV5-1,NA,NA,TRBJ2-3,TGCGCCAGCAGCTTGGAAGCGACTCAATATACGCAGTATTTT,CASSLEATQYTQYF
TRBV18,NA,TRBD1,TRBJ1-6,TGTGCCAGCTCACCAAAGGGGGCGGAGGGTTCACCCCTCCACTTT,CASSPKGAEGSPLHF
TRBV2,NA,TRBD1,TRBJ1-5,TGTGCCAGCAGCCAAGACAGGGGCCTCAATCAGCCCCAGCATTTT,CASSQDRGLNQPQHF
TRBV5-1,NA,NA,TRBJ1-1,TGCGCCAGCAGCTTGGAAGGGGTAGGGGTTCCTGAAGCTTTCTTT,CASSLEGVGVPEAFF
TRBV6-4,NA,NA,TRBJ2-1,TGTGCCAGCAGTGAGGATACGGAGGTTGGTGAGCAGTTCTTC,CASSEDTEVGEQFF
TRBV15,NA,TRBD1,TRBJ1-4,TGTGCCACCAGCAGGGAGGGACAGGGCGTGGGGAAACTGTTTTTT,CATSREGQGVGKLFF
TRBV10-3,NA,NA,TRBJ1-1,TGTGCCATCAAAGTTGGGGGGAAGAACACTGAAGCTTTCTTT,CAIKVGGKNTEAFF
TRBV5-1,NA,NA,TRBJ1-5,TGCGCCAGCAGCTTCGGAGACAATCAGCCCCAGCATTTT,CASSFGDNQPQHF
TRBV6-5,NA,NA,TRBJ1-2,TGTGCCAGCAGTCAGTCCCCGTTGTTCTATGGCTACACCTTC,CASSQSPLFYGYTF
TRBV5-5,once,NA,TRBJ2-1,TGTGCCAGCAGCTTCCGGCAGGGGATTTACAATGAGCAGTTCTTC,CASSFRQGIYNEQFF